A selection of T cell receptor beta chains follows, all from one sample in a study of Ad26.COV2.S vaccination and SARS-CoV-2 variants. The repertoire was sequenced with immunoSEQ multiplex PCR; TCRdb's copy has only in-frame clones and lacks some. Altogether 250,000 to 300,000 clones are present, about 89% being singletons, with the ten largest covering under 4%. Sequencing used peripheral blood, obtained in a trial of Ad26.COV2.S vaccine versus placebo. These receptor sequences come from a person aged 18-65 years who received the Ad26.COV2.S COVID-19 vaccine or a placebo. CDR3s include the opening cysteine and the closing phenylalanine or tryptophan. D genes are given only for firm matches. Expanded clones get a size class; other rows say once, few or many, or leave the size out.

len,d_gene,abundance,j_gene,v_gene,CDR3aa,CDR3nt
14,NA,NA,TRBJ2-3,TRBV9,CASSDKWSTDTQYF,TGTGCCAGCAGCGATAAATGGAGCACAGATACGCAGTATTTT
16,NA,NA,TRBJ2-5,TRBV7-2,CASSLGSWGKGETQYF,TGTGCCAGCAGCCTAGGCAGTTGGGGGAAGGGAGAGACCCAGTACTTC
15,TRBD1,NA,TRBJ1-1,TRBV5-1,CASSQGQGVNTEAFF,TGCGCCAGCAGCCAGGGACAGGGAGTGAACACTGAAGCTTTCTTT
15,NA,once,TRBJ2-2,TRBV6-5,CASRSGTLYTGELFF,TGTGCCAGCAGATCCGGGACACTATATACCGGGGAGCTGTTTTTT
16,NA,NA,TRBJ2-2,TRBV7-3,CASSLNPQWGTGELFF,TGTGCCAGCAGCTTAAACCCACAGTGGGGCACCGGGGAGCTGTTTTTT
13,NA,NA,TRBJ1-4,TRBV25-1,CASNGRVGEKLFF,TGTGCCAGCAACGGCAGGGTCGGCGAAAAACTGTTTTTT
16,TRBD2,NA,TRBJ2-3,TRBV19,CASSIVGRAATDTQYF,TGTGCCAGTAGTATAGTGGGGAGGGCCGCCACAGATACGCAGTATTTT
15,NA,NA,TRBJ1-2,TRBV2,CASSEGGRLNYGYTF,TGTGCCAGCAGTGAAGGGGGAAGGCTTAACTATGGCTACACCTTC
14,NA,NA,TRBJ1-1,TRBV2,CASSVELTGTEAFF,TGTGCCAGCAGTGTTGAGCTCACCGGGACTGAAGCTTTCTTT
13,NA,NA,TRBJ2-7,TRBV6-5,CASSMGYSYEQYF,TGTGCCAGCAGTATGGGTTACTCCTACGAGCAGTACTTC
16,TRBD1,NA,TRBJ1-4,TRBV28,CASSNHRGRREEKLFF,TGTGCCAGCAGTAACCACAGGGGGCGGCGAGAGGAAAAACTGTTTTTT
12,NA,NA,TRBJ1-6,TRBV5-8,CASSLRNSPLHF,TGTGCCAGCAGCTTGAGGAATTCACCCCTCCACTTT
15,NA,NA,TRBJ1-1,TRBV2,CASSNPGRENTEAFF,TGTGCCAGCAGTAATCCAGGGCGCGAGAACACTGAAGCTTTCTTT
18,TRBD1,NA,TRBJ2-7,TRBV16,CASSPWQGAKVGSYEQYF,TGTGCCAGCAGCCCCTGGCAGGGGGCTAAAGTAGGGTCCTACGAGCAGTACTTC
12,NA,NA,TRBJ1-2,TRBV6-5,CASTNGQPGYTF,TGTGCCAGCACCAATGGACAGCCTGGCTACACCTTC
16,NA,NA,TRBJ2-6,TRBV28,CASSGAGYSGANVLTF,TGTGCCAGCTCGGGGGCAGGATACTCTGGGGCCAACGTCCTGACTTTC
13,NA,NA,TRBJ2-2,TRBV6-5,CASRSTGPGELFF,TGTGCCAGCAGGTCCACAGGGCCCGGGGAGCTGTTTTTT
10,NA,NA,TRBJ1-4,TRBV20-1,CSARTEKLFF,TGCAGTGCTCGGACCGAAAAACTGTTTTTT
15,NA,NA,TRBJ2-3,TRBV7-2,CASSYREYRTDTQYF,TGTGCCAGCAGCTATCGGGAGTACAGAACAGATACGCAGTATTTT
16,TRBD2,NA,TRBJ2-3,TRBV27,CASSLQGAGVTDTQYF,TGTGCCAGCAGTTTACAGGGCGCGGGGGTCACAGATACGCAGTATTTT
15,NA,NA,TRBJ2-6,TRBV5-4,CASSFEETGANVLTF,TGTGCCAGCAGCTTCGAAGAGACGGGGGCCAACGTCCTGACTTTC
13,NA,NA,TRBJ1-2,TRBV12-3/TRBV12-4,CASSFGRDYGYTF,TGTGCCAGCAGTTTCGGCAGGGACTATGGCTACACCTTC
18,NA,NA,TRBJ2-1,TRBV21-1,CASSQSDELAGGVNEQFF,TGTGCCAGCAGCCAAAGTGATGAACTAGCGGGAGGGGTCAATGAGCAGTTCTTC
14,TRBD2,NA,TRBJ2-5,TRBV5-6,CASNRLAGEETQYF,TGTGCCAGCAACCGACTAGCGGGGGAGGAGACCCAGTACTTC
14,NA,NA,TRBJ1-3,TRBV29-1,CSVEATFGSNTIYF,TGCAGCGTTGAAGCCACCTTCGGTAGTAACACCATATATTTT
14,NA,NA,TRBJ2-1,TRBV28,CASRRAKPTSEQFF,TGTGCCAGCAGGAGGGCGAAACCTACAAGTGAGCAGTTCTTC
13,NA,NA,TRBJ2-7,TRBV12-5,CASGRLSSYEQYF,TGTGCTAGTGGCAGGCTCAGCTCCTACGAGCAGTACTTC
11,NA,NA,TRBJ2-1,TRBV5-1,CASSKDNEQFF,TGCGCCAGCAGTAAGGACAATGAGCAGTTCTTC
17,NA,few,TRBJ2-7,TRBV28,CASAGVFSTFVSYEQYF,TGTGCCAGCGCAGGGGTCTTTTCGACGTTCGTCTCCTACGAGCAGTACTTC
16,NA,NA,TRBJ2-1,TRBV7-9,CASTPLAHGSYNEQFF,TGTGCCAGCACCCCGCTAGCGCATGGCTCCTACAATGAGCAGTTCTTC
17,NA,NA,TRBJ2-2,TRBV4-1,CASSQDTQVTNTGELFF,TGCGCCAGCAGCCAAGATACACAGGTTACGAACACCGGGGAGCTGTTTTTT
12,NA,NA,TRBJ2-1,TRBV5-5,CASSLVAKEQFF,TGTGCCAGCAGCTTGGTGGCTAAAGAGCAGTTCTTC
18,TRBD1,NA,TRBJ1-2,TRBV7-6,CASSPIPTGTVSSHGYTF,TGTGCCAGCAGCCCGATACCGACAGGGACGGTGTCCTCCCATGGCTACACCTTC